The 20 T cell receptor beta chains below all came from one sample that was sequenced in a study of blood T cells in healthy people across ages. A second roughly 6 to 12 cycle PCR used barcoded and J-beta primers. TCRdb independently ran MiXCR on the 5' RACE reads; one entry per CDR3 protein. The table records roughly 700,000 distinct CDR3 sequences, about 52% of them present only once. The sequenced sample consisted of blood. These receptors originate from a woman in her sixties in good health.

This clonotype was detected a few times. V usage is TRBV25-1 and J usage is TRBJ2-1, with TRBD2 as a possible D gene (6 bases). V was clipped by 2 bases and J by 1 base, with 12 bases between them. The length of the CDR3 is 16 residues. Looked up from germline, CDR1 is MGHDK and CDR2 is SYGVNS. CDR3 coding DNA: TGTGCCAGCAGTGAACTTAAGGACTATTCCTACAATGAGCAGTTCTTC. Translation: CASSELKDYSYNEQFF.

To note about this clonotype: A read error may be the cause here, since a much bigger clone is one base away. The CDR3 spells CSTSPLLKFSSYNEQFF. In DNA form, the CDR3 reads TGCAGTACTAGTCCACTCCTGAAGTTCTCCTCCTACAATGAGCAGTTCTTC. V gene TRBV20-1 combines with J gene TRBJ2-1; D is possibly TRBD2 (5 bases). Germline V lookup: CDR1 DFQATT, CDR2 SNEGSKA (reference sequence). CDR3 length: 17 amino acids.

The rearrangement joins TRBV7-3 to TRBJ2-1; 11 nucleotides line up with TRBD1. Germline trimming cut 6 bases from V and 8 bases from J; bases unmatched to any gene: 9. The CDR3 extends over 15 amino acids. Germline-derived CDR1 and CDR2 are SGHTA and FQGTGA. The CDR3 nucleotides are TGTGCCAGCAGGTACGGGACAGGGGGACATGATGAGCAGTTCTTC. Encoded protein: CASRYGTGGHDEQFF.

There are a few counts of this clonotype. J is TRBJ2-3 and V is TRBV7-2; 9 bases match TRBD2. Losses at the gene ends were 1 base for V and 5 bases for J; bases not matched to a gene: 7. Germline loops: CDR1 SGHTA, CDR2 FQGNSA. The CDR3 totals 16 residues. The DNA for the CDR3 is TGTGCCAGCAGCTTAGTTAGCGGGAGACGAGAAGATACGCAGTATTTT. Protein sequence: CASSLVSGRREDTQYF.

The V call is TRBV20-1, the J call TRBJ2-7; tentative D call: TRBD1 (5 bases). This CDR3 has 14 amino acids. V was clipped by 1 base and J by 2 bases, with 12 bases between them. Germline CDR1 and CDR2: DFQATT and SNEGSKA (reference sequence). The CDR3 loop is CSARGQSFPYEQYF. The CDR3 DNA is TGCAGTGCTAGAGGACAGTCGTTCCCCTACGAGCAGTACTTC.

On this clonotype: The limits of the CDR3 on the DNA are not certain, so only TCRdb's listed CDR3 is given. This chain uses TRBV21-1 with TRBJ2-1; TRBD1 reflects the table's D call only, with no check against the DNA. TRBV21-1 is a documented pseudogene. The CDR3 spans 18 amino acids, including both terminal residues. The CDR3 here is CASSKGRVHRYNCNEQFF.

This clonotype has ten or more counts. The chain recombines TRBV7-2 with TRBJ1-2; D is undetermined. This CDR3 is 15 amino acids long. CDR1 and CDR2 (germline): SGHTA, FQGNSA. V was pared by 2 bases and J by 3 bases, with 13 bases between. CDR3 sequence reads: CASSLQATVDYGYTF. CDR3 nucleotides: TGTGCCAGCAGCTTACAGGCCACGGTGGACTATGGCTACACCTTC.

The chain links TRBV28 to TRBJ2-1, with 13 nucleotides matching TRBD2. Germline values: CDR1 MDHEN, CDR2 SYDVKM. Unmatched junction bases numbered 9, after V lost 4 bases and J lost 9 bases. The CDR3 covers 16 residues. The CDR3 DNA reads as TGTGCCAGCAGTTCCCGGACTAGCGGGAGTAGGAGTGAGCAGTTCTTC. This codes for CASSSRTSGSRSEQFF.

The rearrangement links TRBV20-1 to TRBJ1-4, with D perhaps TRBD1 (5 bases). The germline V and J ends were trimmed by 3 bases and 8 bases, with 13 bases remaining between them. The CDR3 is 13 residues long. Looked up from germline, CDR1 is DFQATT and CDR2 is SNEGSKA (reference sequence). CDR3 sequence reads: CSARSPGTEKLFF. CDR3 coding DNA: TGCAGTGCTAGGAGCCCAGGGACCGAAAAACTGTTTTTT.

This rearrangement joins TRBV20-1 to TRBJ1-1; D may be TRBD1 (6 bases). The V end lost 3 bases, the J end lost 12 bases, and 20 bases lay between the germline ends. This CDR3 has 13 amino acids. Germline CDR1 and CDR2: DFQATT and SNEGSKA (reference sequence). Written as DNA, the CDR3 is TGCAGTGCTAGGGAGGGGGGGGGTCTCCCCTCTTTCTTT. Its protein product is CSAREGGGLPSFF.

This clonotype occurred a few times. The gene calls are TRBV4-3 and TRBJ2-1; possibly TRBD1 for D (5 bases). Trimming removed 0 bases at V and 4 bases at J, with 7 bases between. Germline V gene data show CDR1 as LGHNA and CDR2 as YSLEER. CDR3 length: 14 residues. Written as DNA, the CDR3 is TGCGCCAGCAGCCAAGACAGGGTATACAATGAGCAGTTCTTC. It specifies CASSQDRVYNEQFF.

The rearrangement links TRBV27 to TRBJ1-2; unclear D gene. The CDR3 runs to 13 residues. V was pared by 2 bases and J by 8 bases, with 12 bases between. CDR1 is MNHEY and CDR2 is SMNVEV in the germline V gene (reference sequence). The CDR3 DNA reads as TGTGCCAGCAGTTTAGTGCCGGTAGGAGGCTACACCTTC. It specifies CASSLVPVGGYTF.

The CDR3 spells CASTKLGEDETQYF. The DNA of the CDR3 is TGTGCCAGCACTAAACTGGGGGAAGATGAGACCCAGTACTTC. V is TRBV6-2 or TRBV6-3 and J is TRBJ2-5; D is possibly TRBD1 or TRBD2 (5 bases each). Germline CDR1 reads MNHEY; CDR2 reads SVGEGT. The V end lost 7 bases, the J end lost 5 bases, and 17 bases lay between the germline ends. This CDR3 is 14 amino acids long.

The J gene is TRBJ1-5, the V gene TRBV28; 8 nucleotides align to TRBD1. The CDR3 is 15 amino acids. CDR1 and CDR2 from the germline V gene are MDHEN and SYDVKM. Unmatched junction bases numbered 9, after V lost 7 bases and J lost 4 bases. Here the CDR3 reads CASNARDRGNQPQHF. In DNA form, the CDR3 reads TGTGCCAGCAACGCCAGAGACAGGGGTAATCAGCCCCAGCATTTT.

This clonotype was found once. CDR3 in amino acids: CASSIIPGQGSQASGSGSYNEQFF. Written as DNA, the CDR3 is TGTGCCAGCAGCATAATACCGGGACAGGGTTCGCAGGCTAGCGGGAGTGGCTCCTACAATGAGCAGTTCTTC. The chain combines TRBV7-3 with TRBJ2-1; perhaps TRBD2 as D (10 bases). The CDR3 has 24 amino acids. CDR1 is SGHTA, CDR2 FQGTGA, per germline. Trimming removed 5 bases at V and 0 bases at J, with 38 bases between.

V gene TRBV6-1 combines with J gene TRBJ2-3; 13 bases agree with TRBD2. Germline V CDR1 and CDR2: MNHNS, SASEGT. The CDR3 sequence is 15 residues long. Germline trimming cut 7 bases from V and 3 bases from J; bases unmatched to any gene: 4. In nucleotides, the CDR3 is TGTGCCAGCACCGCGGGACTAGCGGGAACAGATACGCAGTATTTT. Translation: CASTAGLAGTDTQYF.

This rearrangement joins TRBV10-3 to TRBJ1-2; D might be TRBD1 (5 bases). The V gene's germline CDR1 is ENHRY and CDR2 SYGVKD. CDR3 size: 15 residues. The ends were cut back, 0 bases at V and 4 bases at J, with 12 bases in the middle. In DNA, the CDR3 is TGTGCCATCAGTGAGTCGGGGGAAGGGTTCTATGGCTACACCTTC. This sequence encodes CAISESGEGFYGYTF.

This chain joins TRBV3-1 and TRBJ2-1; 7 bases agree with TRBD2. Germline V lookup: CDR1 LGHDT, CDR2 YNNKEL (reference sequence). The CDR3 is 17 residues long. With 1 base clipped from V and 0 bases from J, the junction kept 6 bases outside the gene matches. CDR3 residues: CASSQGREMISYNEQFF. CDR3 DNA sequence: TGTGCCAGCAGCCAAGGGCGGGAGATGATCTCCTACAATGAGCAGTTCTTC.

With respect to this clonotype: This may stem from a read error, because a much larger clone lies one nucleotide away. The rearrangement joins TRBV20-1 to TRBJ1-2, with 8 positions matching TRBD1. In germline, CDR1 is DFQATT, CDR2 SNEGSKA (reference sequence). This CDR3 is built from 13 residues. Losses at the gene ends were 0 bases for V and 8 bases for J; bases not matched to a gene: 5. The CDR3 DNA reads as TGCAGTGCTAGAGACCGGACAGGGTACGGCTACACCTTC. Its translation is CSARDRTGYGYTF.

The CDR3 nucleotides read TGTGCCAGCAGTGAAGGGACTAGCGGTAACAATGAGCAGTTCTTC. This encodes CASSEGTSGNNEQFF. The chain combines TRBV2 with TRBJ2-1, with 10 bases fitting TRBD2. Germline V gene sequence: CDR1 SNHLY, CDR2 FYNNEI. The CDR3 sequence is 15 residues long. The J segment lost 5 bases and the V segment lost 1 base, leaving 2 bases of the junction unmatched.